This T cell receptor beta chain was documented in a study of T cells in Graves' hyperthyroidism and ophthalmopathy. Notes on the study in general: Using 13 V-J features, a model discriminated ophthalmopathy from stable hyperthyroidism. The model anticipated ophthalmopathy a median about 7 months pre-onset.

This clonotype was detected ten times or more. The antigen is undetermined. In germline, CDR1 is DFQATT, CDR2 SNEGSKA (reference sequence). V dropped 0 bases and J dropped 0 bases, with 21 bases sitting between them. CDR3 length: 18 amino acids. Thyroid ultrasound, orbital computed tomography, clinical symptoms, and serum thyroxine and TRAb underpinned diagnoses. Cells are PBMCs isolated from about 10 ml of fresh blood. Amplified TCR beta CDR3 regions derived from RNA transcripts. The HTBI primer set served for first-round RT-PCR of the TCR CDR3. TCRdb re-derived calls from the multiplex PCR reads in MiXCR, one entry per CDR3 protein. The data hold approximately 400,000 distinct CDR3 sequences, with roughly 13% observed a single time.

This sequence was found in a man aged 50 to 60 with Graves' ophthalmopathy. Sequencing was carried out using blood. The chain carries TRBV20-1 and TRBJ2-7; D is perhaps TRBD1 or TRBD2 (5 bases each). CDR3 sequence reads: CSARDPGRLLRGSYEQYF. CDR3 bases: TGCAGTGCTAGAGATCCTGGTCGGCTCCTGAGGGGCTCCTACGAGCAGTACTTC.